This T cell receptor (beta chain) was obtained from a study of PD-1 blockade in classical Hodgkin lymphoma. Time point of the sample: cycle 4 day 1 (C4D1), after more than five weeks of nivolumab. All patients experienced relapse after autologous stem cell transplantation, and brentuximab vedotin exposure was variable. Sequencing used immunoSEQ multiplex PCR; TCRdb keeps in-frame clones, though not all of them. The table shows 85,000 to 90,000 clones, with 90% occurring only once. Germline values: CDR1 SQVTM, CDR2 ANQGSEA. With 5 bases clipped from V and 3 bases from J, the junction kept 8 bases outside the gene matches. This CDR3 spans 14 amino acids.

The gene calls are TRBV29-1 and TRBJ1-2, with 8 bases lining up with TRBD1. This receptor was obtained from a human donor with classical Hodgkin lymphoma. This specimen consisted of peripheral blood mononuclear cells (PBMCs), obtained before the fourth cycle of nivolumab. In DNA form, the CDR3 reads TGCAGCGTTAACCCGCCGACAGGGGACTATGGCTACACCTTC. It is translated as CSVNPPTGDYGYTF.